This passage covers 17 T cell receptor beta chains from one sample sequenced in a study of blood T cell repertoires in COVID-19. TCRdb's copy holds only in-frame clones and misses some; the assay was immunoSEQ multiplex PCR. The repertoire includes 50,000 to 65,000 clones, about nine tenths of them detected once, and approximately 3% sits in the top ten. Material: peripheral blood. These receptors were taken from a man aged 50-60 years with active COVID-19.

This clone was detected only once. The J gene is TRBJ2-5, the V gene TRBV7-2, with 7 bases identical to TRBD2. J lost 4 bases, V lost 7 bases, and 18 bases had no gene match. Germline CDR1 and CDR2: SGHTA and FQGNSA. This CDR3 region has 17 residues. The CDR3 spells CASTRSGSGGWAETQYF. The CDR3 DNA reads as TGTGCCAGCACTAGATCGGGATCGGGAGGATGGGCAGAGACCCAGTACTTC.

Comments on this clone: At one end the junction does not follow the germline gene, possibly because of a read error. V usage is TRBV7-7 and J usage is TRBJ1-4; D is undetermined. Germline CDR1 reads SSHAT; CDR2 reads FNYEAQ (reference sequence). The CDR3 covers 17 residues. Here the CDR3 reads CASSLALWRTRGEKLFF. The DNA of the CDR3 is TGTGCTAGCAGCTTAGCGCTGTGGAGAACGCGGGGTGAAAAACTGTTTTTT.

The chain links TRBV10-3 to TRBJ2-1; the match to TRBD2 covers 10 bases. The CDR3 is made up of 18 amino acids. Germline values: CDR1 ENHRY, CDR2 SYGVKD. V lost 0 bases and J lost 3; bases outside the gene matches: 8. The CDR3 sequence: CAISESSGIAGGYNEQFF. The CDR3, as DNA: TGTGCCATCAGTGAGTCCTCGGGGATAGCGGGAGGCTACAATGAGCAGTTCTTC.

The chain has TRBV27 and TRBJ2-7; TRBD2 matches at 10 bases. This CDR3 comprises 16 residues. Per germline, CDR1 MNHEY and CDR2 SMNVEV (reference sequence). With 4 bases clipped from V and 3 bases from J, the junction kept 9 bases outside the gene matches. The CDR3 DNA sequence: TGTGCCAGCAGTTCCCCTGGTCCTAGCGGGAGCTACGAGCAGTACTTC. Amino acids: CASSSPGPSGSYEQYF.

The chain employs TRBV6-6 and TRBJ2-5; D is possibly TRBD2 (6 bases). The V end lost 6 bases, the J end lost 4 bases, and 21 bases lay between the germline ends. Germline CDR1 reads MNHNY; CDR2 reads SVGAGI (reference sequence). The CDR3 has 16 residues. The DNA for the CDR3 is TGTGCCAGCAGAGTCGCCGCGGGCCTCGGGAGAGAGACCCAGTACTTC. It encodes CASRVAAGLGRETQYF.

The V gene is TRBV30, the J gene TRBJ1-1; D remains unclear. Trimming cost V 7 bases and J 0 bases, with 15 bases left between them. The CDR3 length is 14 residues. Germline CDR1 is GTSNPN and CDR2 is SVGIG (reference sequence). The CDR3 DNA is TGTGCCTACGAGAGTCGGAGTTTGAACACTGAAGCTTTCTTT. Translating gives CAYESRSLNTEAFF.

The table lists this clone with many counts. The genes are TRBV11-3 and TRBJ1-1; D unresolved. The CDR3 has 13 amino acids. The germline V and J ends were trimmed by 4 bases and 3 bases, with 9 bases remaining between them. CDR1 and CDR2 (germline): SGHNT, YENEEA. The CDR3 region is CASSYDTHTEAFF. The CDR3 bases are TGTGCCAGCAGCTACGACACGCACACTGAAGCTTTCTTT.

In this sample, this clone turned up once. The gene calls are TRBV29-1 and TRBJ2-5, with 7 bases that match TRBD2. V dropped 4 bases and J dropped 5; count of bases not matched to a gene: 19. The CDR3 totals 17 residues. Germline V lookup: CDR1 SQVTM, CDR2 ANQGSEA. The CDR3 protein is CSVVSRLADTLGETQYF. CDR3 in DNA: TGCAGCGTTGTGAGTCGTCTAGCGGACACTCTGGGGGAGACCCAGTACTTC.

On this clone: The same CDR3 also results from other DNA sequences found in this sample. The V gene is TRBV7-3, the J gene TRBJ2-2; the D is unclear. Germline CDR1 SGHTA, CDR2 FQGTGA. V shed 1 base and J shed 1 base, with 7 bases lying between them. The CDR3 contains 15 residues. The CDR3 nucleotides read TGTGCCAGCAGCTTAAATCCAGGGAACACCGGGGAGCTGTTTTTT. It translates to CASSLNPGNTGELFF.

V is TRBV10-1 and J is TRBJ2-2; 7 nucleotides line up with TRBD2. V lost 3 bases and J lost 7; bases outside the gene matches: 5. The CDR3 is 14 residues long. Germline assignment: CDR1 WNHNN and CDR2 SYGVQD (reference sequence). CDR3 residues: CASSEGGGGGELFF. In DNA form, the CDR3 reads TGCGCCAGCAGTGAAGGCGGGGGAGGCGGGGAGCTGTTTTTT.

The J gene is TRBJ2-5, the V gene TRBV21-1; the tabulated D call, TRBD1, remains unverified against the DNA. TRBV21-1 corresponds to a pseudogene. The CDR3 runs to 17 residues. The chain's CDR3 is CASSEGHGGQGRKTQYF. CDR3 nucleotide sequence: TGTGCCAGCAGCGAGGGCCACGGGGGACAGGGGAGGAAGACCCAGTACTTC.

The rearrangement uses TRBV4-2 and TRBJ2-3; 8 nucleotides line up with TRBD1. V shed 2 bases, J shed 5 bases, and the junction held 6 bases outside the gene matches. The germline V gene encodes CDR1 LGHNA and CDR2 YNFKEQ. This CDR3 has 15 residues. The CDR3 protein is CASSQKQGAEDTQYF. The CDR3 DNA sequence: TGTGCCAGCAGCCAAAAGCAGGGGGCAGAAGATACGCAGTATTTT.

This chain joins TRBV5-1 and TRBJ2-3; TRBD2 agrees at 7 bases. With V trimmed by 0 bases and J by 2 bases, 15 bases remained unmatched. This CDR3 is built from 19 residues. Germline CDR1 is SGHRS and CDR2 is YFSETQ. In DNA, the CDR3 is TGCGCCAGCAGCTTGGGCTTTGGGGGAGGGCGTTTAAACACAGATACGCAGTATTTT. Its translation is CASSLGFGGGRLNTDTQYF.

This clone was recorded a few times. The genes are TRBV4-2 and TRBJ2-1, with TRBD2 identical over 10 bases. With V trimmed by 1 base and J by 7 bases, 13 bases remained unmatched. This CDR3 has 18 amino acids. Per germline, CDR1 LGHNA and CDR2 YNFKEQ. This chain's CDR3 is CASSQGTSGNFNGNEQFF. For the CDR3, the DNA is TGTGCCAGCAGCCAAGGGACTAGCGGAAACTTTAACGGGAATGAGCAGTTCTTC.

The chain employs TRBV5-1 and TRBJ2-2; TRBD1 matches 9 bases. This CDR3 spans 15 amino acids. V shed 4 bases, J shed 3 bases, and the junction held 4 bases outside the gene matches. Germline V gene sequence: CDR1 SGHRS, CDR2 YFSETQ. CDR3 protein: CASSLTGGDTGELFF. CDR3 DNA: TGCGCCAGCAGCCTGACAGGGGGTGACACCGGGGAGCTGTTTTTT.

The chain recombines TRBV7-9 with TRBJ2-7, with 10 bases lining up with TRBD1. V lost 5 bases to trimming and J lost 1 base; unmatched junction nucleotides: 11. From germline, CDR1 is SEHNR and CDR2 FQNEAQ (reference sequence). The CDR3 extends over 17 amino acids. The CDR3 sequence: CASSPRDRGLGSYEQYF. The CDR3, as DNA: TGTGCCAGCAGCCCCCGGGACAGGGGATTGGGTTCCTACGAGCAGTACTTC.

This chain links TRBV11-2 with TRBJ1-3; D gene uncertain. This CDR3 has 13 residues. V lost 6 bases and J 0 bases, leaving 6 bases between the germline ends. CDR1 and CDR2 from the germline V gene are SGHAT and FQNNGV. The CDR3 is CASRFNSGNTIYF. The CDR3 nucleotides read TGTGCCAGCAGGTTTAACTCTGGAAACACCATATATTTT.